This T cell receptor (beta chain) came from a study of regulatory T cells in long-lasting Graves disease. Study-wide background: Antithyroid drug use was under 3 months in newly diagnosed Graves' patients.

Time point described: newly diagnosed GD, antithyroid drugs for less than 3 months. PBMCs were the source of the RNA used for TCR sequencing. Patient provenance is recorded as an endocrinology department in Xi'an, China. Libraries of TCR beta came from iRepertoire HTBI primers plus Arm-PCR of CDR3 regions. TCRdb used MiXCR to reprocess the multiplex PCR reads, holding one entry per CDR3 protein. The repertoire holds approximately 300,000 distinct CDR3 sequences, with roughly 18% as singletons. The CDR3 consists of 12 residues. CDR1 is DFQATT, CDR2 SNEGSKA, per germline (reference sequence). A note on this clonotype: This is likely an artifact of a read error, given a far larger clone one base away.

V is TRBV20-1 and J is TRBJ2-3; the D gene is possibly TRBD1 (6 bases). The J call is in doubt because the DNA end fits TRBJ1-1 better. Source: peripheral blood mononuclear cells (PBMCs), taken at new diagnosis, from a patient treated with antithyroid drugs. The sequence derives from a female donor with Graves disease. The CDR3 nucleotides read TGCAGTACTTTCGCGGGGGCGACTGGAGCTTTCTTT. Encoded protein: CSTFAGATGAFF.